This note documents a single T cell receptor (beta chain) sequence. A read error may account for a junction end that differs from germline. The same CDR3 also results from other DNA sequences found in this sample. This specimen belongs to a study of blood T cell repertoires in COVID-19. Across the whole study: COVID-19 samples, acute and convalescent, were from the United States, Italy and Spain. The cDNA or gDNA used as material had been derived from T cells, B-cell-depleted T cells, or PBMCs.

Germline-derived CDR1 and CDR2 are SGHRS and YFSETQ. There are 12 residues in the CDR3. In the study's own analysis: Estimates of nucleated cell counts were drawn from the amplification of reference gene primers. Data came from immunoSEQ multiplex PCR; TCRdb stores just in-frame clones and leaves some out. Clone size and the V and J calls come from that table; the DNA yielded D and trimming. The sample consists of approximately 50,000 clones, 86% of them appearing once. This sequence originates from a human donor in a cohort sampled during active COVID-19. This chain links TRBV5-1 with TRBJ2-3; no clear D gene. The specimen sequenced was peripheral blood. The CDR3 DNA reads as TGCGCCAGCAGCTTGATCTCTGATACACAGTATTTT. Its translation is CASSLISDTQYF.